This TCR beta chain was captured by sequencing in a study of T cell responses to AZD1222 COVID-19 vaccine. Trimming pared 2 bases from V and 4 bases from J, leaving 6 bases between. Germline values: CDR1 SEHNR, CDR2 FQNEAQ (reference sequence). This CDR3 has 12 amino acids. Findings and limits, study-wide: Receipt of two AZD1222 doses was followed by a rise in Spike-specific TCR breadth and depth.

Clones were read by immunoSEQ multiplex PCR, and TCRdb kept only the in-frame ones, dropping some. Of approximately 100,000 clones in the sample, 90% to 95% are singletons; the top ten hold roughly 2%. Concerning this clone itself: What it binds is not known.

The chain couples TRBV7-9 to TRBJ2-7; D gene uncertain. The TCR was taken from an adult in good health. Source: peripheral blood, taken on day 0 of AZD1222 vaccination. The CDR3 is CASSLWGYEQYF. The CDR3 coding sequence is TGTGCCAGCAGCTTATGGGGTTACGAGCAGTACTTC.